These T cell receptor beta chains were read from a single sample in a study of cytomegalovirus exposure and HLA in healthy donors. TCRdb's table, derived via immunoSEQ multiplex PCR, lists solely in-frame clones and lacks some. The sample includes 260,000 or so clones, around 89% of them seen just once. The sample comprised PBMCs. The receptors here all came from a woman aged 18-30 years in good health and CMV-seronegative. Each CDR3 is given with its conserved first and last residue. The D gene is left open where the match is weak. Expanded clones are given a class, and other clones once, few, many or no size at all.

V: TRBV7-6
J: TRBJ1-6
D: TRBD1
size: .
DNA: TGTGCCAGCAGCCGGACAGGGGGCGATTCACCCCTCCACTTT
CDR3: CASSRTGGDSPLHF

V: TRBV28
J: TRBJ1-1
D: TRBD1
size: .
DNA: TGTGCCAGCCTGAACCGGGACAGGGGGTCCAACACTGAAGCTTTCTTT
CDR3: CASLNRDRGSNTEAFF

V: TRBV11-2
J: TRBJ2-1
D: TRBD2
size: once
DNA: TGTGCCAGCAGCAACGGAGGACTAGCGGGAGTAGATGAGCAGTTCTTC
CDR3: CASSNGGLAGVDEQFF

V: TRBV6-5
J: TRBJ1-2
D: TRBD1
size: .
DNA: TGTGCCAGCAGTTACGCCGGGACAGGGAGGGGTCATGGCTACACCTTC
CDR3: CASSYAGTGRGHGYTF

V: TRBV15
J: TRBJ2-7
D: .
size: once
DNA: TGTGCCACCAGCAGAGATCATGGGGCCAGGTCCTACGAGCAGTACTTC
CDR3: CATSRDHGARSYEQYF

V: TRBV27
J: TRBJ2-3
D: TRBD2
size: .
DNA: TGTGCCACCCGGGGGGGGAGGGGAGATACGCAGTATTTT
CDR3: CATRGGRGDTQYF

V: TRBV6-1
J: TRBJ2-7
D: TRBD1
size: .
DNA: TGTGCCAGCAGCAGAGGGACAGGGAGCTCCTACGAGCAGTACTTC
CDR3: CASSRGTGSSYEQYF

V: TRBV7-2
J: TRBJ1-1
D: TRBD1
size: many
DNA: TGTGCCAGCAGCTTAGCCGGGACAGGGCTTGAAGCTTTCTTT
CDR3: CASSLAGTGLEAFF

V: TRBV27
J: TRBJ2-7
D: .
size: .
DNA: TGTGCCAGCAGCCCAACGATTGGGGGGTTATACGAGCAGTACTTC
CDR3: CASSPTIGGLYEQYF

V: TRBV28
J: TRBJ1-5
D: .
size: .
DNA: TGTGCCAGCAGTTCACTTCGACAGGCCCCCGGACGGCCCCAGCATTTT
CDR3: CASSSLRQAPGRPQHF

V: TRBV5-1
J: TRBJ2-2
D: TRBD1
size: .
DNA: TGCGCCAGCAGCCGGGGACAGGGCTTGGGCGCGAACACCGGGGAGCTGTTTTTT
CDR3: CASSRGQGLGANTGELFF

V: TRBV15
J: TRBJ2-7
D: .
size: .
DNA: TGTGCCACCAGCAGGGAGGGTGTAGGGTACGAGCAGTACTTC
CDR3: CATSREGVGYEQYF

V: TRBV28
J: TRBJ1-6
D: .
size: .
DNA: TGTGCCAGCAGTTTGGTCCAGGGAGGTTCACCCCTCCACTTT
CDR3: CASSLVQGGSPLHF

V: TRBV4-1
J: TRBJ1-1
D: .
size: .
DNA: TGCGCCAGCAGCCAACAACAGGGGAACACTGAAGCTTTCTTT
CDR3: CASSQQQGNTEAFF

V: TRBV19
J: TRBJ2-5
D: .
size: .
DNA: TGTGCCAGTACCCGATCGGGCCAAGAGACCCAGTACTTC
CDR3: CASTRSGQETQYF

V: TRBV7-2
J: TRBJ2-7
D: TRBD2
size: .
DNA: TGTGCCAGCAGCTTAGTAGCGGGAGGGCCAGTCTACGAGCAGTACTTC
CDR3: CASSLVAGGPVYEQYF

V: TRBV28
J: TRBJ2-7
D: TRBD2
size: .
DNA: TGTGCCAGCAGTCCTAGCGGGAGGGGGCCCCTCGCCTACTACGAGCAGTACTTC
CDR3: CASSPSGRGPLAYYEQYF

V: TRBV18
J: TRBJ2-7
D: .
size: .
DNA: TGTGCCAGCTCACCTGACAGAAATTCCTACGAGCAGTACTTC
CDR3: CASSPDRNSYEQYF

V: TRBV6-6
J: TRBJ2-1
D: TRBD1
size: .
DNA: TGTGCCAGCAGAGCCCAAAGGGGGCTAAACAATGAGCAGTTCTTC
CDR3: CASRAQRGLNNEQFF

V: TRBV5-1
J: TRBJ2-1
D: .
size: .
DNA: TGCGCCAGCAGCTTGCGGGTAGCGTCGAGCTCCTACAATGAGCAGTTCTTC
CDR3: CASSLRVASSSYNEQFF

V: TRBV28
J: TRBJ2-5
D: .
size: .
DNA: TGTGCCAGCAGCCCTAGCGTTAAAGAGACCCAGTACTTC
CDR3: CASSPSVKETQYF

V: TRBV7-2
J: TRBJ1-1
D: TRBD1
size: .
DNA: TGTGCCAGCAGCTTAGTGGGGCCGGGACAGAAAGCTTTCTTT
CDR3: CASSLVGPGQKAFF